This T cell receptor (beta chain) was found in a study of blood T cell repertoires in COVID-19. Study overall: The United States, Italy and Spain supplied acute and convalescent COVID-19 samples.

Original handling: The assay estimated nucleated cells by amplifying reference gene primers. Generated by immunoSEQ multiplex PCR, the TCRdb table keeps only in-frame clones and is missing some. D and trimming come from the DNA, and the V and J calls and clone size come from that table. There are just over 650,000 clones in the sample; 70% to 90% occur only once, and over 0.2% lies in the top ten. This CDR3 contains 14 residues. The trim removed 2 bases at V and 4 bases at J, leaving 1 base unmatched. The germline V gene encodes CDR1 MNHEY and CDR2 SVGAGI. The sequencing sample was made of peripheral blood. This TCR derives from a woman under 30 with acute or convalescent COVID-19. The V gene is TRBV6-5, the J gene TRBJ1-2, with 10 bases matching TRBD1. In DNA form, the CDR3 reads TGTGCCAGCAGTTACGACAGGGGGCCCTATGGCTACACCTTC. The encoded protein is CASSYDRGPYGYTF.